The 2 T cell receptor beta chains below come from one sample, sequenced in a study of metastatic and nonmetastatic thyroid tumors. Thyroid surgery was preceded by no treatment in any patient. TCRdb re-analyzed the PCR reads using MiXCR. The sample records around 45,000 clones, around 3.1% being singletons. The sample comprised blood. The source of these receptors is a female donor with papillary thyroid cancer or a benign thyroid nodule (not recorded which). Some clones in this sample may be carry-over from other donors' samples.

CDR3 residues: CARPGRREDYEQYF. The CDR3 DNA reads as TGTGCCAGACCAGGGCGGCGGGAGGATTACGAGCAGTACTTC. J is TRBJ2-7 and V is TRBV19, with 8 bases that match TRBD2. V gave up 9 bases and J gave up 4 bases; unmatched junction bases: 11. The CDR3 spans 14 residues. From germline, CDR1 is LNHDA and CDR2 SQIVND (reference sequence).

This clone was detected only a few times. This chain joins TRBV20-1 and TRBJ2-3; 8 bases match TRBD2. The CDR3 is made up of 17 amino acids. CDR1 is DFQATT, CDR2 SNEGSKA, per germline (reference sequence). J was trimmed by 3 bases and V by 3 bases; bases with no gene match: 14. The CDR3 loop reads CSARDSDRASGTDTQYF. CDR3 nucleotide sequence: TGCAGTGCTAGGGACTCCGATCGGGCTAGCGGGACAGATACGCAGTATTTT.